Below, 10 T cell receptor beta chains from the same sample are listed, as sequenced in a study of STAT3 mutations in large granular lymphocyte leukemia. Study results and caveats: Every T-LGLL patient had at least one immunodominant TCRbeta clonotype.

Their antigen targets remain unknown. Data came from immunoSEQ multiplex PCR; TCRdb stores just in-frame clones and leaves some out. The table records under 9,500 clones, more than 85% of them present only once. The sequencing sample was made of peripheral blood mononuclear cells. These receptors all stem from a man aged 55 to 70 with T-cell large granular lymphocyte leukemia. Some clones in this sample may be carry-over from other donors' samples.

The chain couples TRBV11-2 to TRBJ2-6; D not resolved. V lost 5 bases, J lost 0 bases, and 5 bases lay in between. CDR3 size: 14 residues. Germline CDR1 SGHAT, CDR2 FQNNGV. Here the CDR3 reads CASSPLSGANVLTF. The CDR3 coding sequence is TGTGCCAGCAGCCCCCTCTCTGGGGCCAACGTCCTGACTTTC.

This rearrangement joins TRBV7-3 to TRBJ1-5, with 9 bases fitting TRBD1. The V segment lost 0 bases and the J segment 6 bases; nucleotides outside the gene matches: 9. The germline gives CDR1 SGHTA, CDR2 FQGTGA. This CDR3 contains 17 residues. CDR3 sequence: CASSLTGTGNIPQPQHF. CDR3 DNA sequence: TGTGCCAGCAGCTTAACCGGGACAGGGAATATCCCTCAGCCCCAGCATTTT.

The genes are TRBV10-2 and TRBJ1-2, with TRBD1 identical over 7 bases. V trimming: 1 base; J trimming: 6 bases; junction bases outside the gene matches: 8. Germline lookup yields CDR1 WSHSY and CDR2 SAAADI. The CDR3 is made up of 15 amino acids. In DNA form, the CDR3 reads TGCGCCAGCAGTGAGTTCCCTGGGCAGGGGGATGGCTACACCTTC. Protein product: CASSEFPGQGDGYTF.

V gene TRBV4-3 combines with J gene TRBJ2-3; 10 nucleotides agree with TRBD2. Germline CDR1 is LGHNA and CDR2 is YSLEER. Losses at the gene ends were 7 bases for V and 3 bases for J; bases not matched to a gene: 7. The length of the CDR3 is 15 residues. The CDR3 DNA sequence: TGCGCCAGCAACCTACAAGCGGGAGGGACAGATACGCAGTATTTT. Translating it yields CASNLQAGGTDTQYF.

The J gene is TRBJ1-2, the V gene TRBV2; perhaps TRBD1 as D (6 bases). Trimming removed 2 bases from V and 7 bases from J, with 17 bases in between. Germline assignment: CDR1 SNHLY and CDR2 FYNNEI. The CDR3 runs to 15 residues. The CDR3: CASSENGLGGVGYTF. Here the CDR3 DNA reads TGTGCCAGCAGTGAAAATGGACTAGGGGGTGTTGGCTACACCTTC.

The rearrangement uses TRBV28 and TRBJ2-6; D is perhaps TRBD1 (5 bases). V dropped 7 bases and J dropped 3 bases, with 10 bases sitting between them. The CDR3 sequence is 14 residues long. In germline, CDR1 is MDHEN, CDR2 SYDVKM. The DNA of the CDR3 is TGTGCCAGCATCGCAGGGTATGGGGCCAACGTCCTGACTTTC. Its protein is CASIAGYGANVLTF.

The J gene is TRBJ2-7, the V gene TRBV7-3; possibly TRBD1 or TRBD2 for D (5 bases each). The V gene's germline CDR1 is SGHTA and CDR2 FQGTGA. The ends were cut back, 3 bases at V and 6 bases at J, with 15 bases in the middle. This CDR3 has 14 residues. CDR3 nucleotide sequence: TGTGCCAGCAGCTTCCGGGACCGACCTTCCGAGCAGTACTTC. Encoded protein: CASSFRDRPSEQYF.

The chain combines TRBV28 with TRBJ1-2; 7 nucleotides agree with TRBD1. The CDR3 extends over 17 amino acids. The V gene's germline CDR1 is MDHEN and CDR2 SYDVKM. V was clipped by 2 bases and J by 4 bases; unmatched bases: 13. Here the CDR3 DNA reads TGTGCCAGCAGTTTACCCGACGACAGGGCCCTCGCCTATGGCTACACCTTC. Its protein is CASSLPDDRALAYGYTF.

This sequence joins TRBV11-2 and TRBJ2-4, with TRBD1 matching over 8 bases. From germline, CDR1 is SGHAT and CDR2 FQNNGV. Unmatched junction bases numbered 9, after V lost 5 bases and J lost 9 bases. The CDR3 is made up of 14 amino acids. The CDR3 sequence: CASSPGQAPGIQYF. CDR3 nucleotides: TGTGCCAGCAGCCCGGGACAGGCTCCGGGCATTCAGTACTTC.

The chain links TRBV10-2 to TRBJ1-2; no clear D. V was pared by 0 bases and J by 7 bases, with 18 bases between. Per the germline V gene, CDR1 is WSHSY and CDR2 is SAAADI. CDR3 length equals 16 residues. CDR3 coding DNA: TGCGCCAGCAGTGAGTCCCGGACGGGGAATTTTGGTGGCTACACCTTC. Translation: CASSESRTGNFGGYTF.